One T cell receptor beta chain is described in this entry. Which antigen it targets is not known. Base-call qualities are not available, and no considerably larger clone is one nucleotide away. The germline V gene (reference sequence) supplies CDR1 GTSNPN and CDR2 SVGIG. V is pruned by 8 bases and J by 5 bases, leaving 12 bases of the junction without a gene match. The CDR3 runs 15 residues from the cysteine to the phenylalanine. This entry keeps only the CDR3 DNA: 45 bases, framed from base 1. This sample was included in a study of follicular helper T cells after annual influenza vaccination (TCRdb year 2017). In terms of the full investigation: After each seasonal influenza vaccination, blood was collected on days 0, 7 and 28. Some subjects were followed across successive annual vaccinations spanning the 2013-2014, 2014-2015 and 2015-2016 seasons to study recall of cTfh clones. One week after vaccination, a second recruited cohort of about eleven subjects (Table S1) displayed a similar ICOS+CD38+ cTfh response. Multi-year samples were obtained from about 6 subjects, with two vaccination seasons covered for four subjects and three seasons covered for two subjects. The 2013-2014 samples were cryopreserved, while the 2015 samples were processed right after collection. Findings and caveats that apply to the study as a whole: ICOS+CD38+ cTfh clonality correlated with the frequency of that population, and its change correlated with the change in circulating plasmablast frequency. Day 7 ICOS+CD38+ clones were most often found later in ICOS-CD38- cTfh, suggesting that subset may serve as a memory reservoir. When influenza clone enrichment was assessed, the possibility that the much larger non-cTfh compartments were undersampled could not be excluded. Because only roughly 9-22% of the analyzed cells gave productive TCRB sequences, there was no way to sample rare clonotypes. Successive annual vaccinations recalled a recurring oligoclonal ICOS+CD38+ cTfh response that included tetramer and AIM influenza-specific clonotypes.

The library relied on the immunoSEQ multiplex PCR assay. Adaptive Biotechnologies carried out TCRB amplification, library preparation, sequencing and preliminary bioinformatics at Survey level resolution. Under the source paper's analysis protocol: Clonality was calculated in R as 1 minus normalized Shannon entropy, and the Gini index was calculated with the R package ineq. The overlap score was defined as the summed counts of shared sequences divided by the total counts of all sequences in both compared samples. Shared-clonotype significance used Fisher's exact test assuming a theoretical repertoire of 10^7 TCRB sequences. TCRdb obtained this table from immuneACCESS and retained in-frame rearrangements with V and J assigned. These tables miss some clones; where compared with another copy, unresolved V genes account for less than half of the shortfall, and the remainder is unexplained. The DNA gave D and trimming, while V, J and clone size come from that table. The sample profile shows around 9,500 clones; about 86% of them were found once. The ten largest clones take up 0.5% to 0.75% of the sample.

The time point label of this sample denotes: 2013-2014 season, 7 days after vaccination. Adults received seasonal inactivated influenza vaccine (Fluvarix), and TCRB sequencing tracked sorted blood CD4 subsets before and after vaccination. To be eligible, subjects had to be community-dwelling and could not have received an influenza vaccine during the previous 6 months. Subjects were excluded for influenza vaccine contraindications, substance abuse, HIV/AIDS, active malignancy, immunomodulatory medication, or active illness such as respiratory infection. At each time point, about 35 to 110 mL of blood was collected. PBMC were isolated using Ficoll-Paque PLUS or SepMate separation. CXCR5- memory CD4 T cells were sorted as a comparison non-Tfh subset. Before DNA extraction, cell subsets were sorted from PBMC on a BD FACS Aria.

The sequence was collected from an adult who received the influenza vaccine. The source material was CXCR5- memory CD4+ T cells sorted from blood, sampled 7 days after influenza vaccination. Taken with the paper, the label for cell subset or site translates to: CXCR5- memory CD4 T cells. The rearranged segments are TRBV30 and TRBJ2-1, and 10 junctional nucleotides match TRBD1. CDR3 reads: CARSVGGTGDNEQFF. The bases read TGTGCCCGGTCCGTTGGAGGGACAGGGGACAATGAGCAGTTCTTC. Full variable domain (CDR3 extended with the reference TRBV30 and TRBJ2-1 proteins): SQTIHQWPATLVQPVGSPLSLECTVEGTSNPNLYWYRQAAGRGLQLLFYSVGIGQISSEVPQNLSASRPQDRQFILSSKKLLLSDSGFYLCARSVGGTGDNEQFFGPGTRLTVL.